This T cell receptor (beta chain) was sequenced for a study of neurological immune-mediated disorders. Study outcomes and limitations: HTLV-1-associated myelopathy showed the most TCR clonal expansion; multiple sclerosis the least, below healthy controls.

This CDR3 region has 13 residues. Trimming stripped 4 bases from V and 2 bases from J, with 8 bases between. In germline, CDR1 is SNHLY, CDR2 FYNNEI. This clonotype was recorded at least ten times. Its target is unknown. One entry per CDR3 protein results from TCRdb running MiXCR on the 5' RACE reads. The repertoire includes 20,000 to 30,000 distinct CDR3 sequences, around 15% of them detected once, and under 20% sits in the top ten. Sequencing used PBMCs. This sequence joins TRBV2 and TRBJ2-5; D not resolved. The TCR comes from a woman aged 40 to 50 with HTLV-1-associated myelopathy (HAM/TSP). CDR3 loop: CASSVSRQETQYF. The CDR3 DNA sequence: TGTGCCAGCAGTGTCTCGAGACAAGAGACCCAGTACTTC.